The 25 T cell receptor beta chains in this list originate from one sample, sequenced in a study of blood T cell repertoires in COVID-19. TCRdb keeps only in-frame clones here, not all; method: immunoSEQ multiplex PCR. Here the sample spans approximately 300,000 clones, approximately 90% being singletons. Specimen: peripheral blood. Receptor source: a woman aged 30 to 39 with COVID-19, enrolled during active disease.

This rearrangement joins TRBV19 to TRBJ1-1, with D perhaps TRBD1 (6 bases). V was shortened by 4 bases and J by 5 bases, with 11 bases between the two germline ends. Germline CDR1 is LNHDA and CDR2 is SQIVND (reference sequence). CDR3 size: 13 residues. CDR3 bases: TGTGCCAGTAGTAAGACCCAGGGGACTGAAGCTTTCTTT. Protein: CASSKTQGTEAFF.

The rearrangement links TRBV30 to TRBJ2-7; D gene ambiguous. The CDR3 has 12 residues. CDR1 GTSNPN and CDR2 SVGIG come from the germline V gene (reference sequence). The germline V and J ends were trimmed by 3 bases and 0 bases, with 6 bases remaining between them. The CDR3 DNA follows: TGTGCCTGGAGAGTTAGCTCCTACGAGCAGTACTTC. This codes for CAWRVSSYEQYF.

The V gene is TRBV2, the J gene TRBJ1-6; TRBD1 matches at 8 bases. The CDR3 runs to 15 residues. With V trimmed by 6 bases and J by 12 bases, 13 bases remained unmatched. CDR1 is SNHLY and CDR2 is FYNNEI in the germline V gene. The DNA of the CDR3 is TGTGCCAGCAGGACAGGGGACGGGGTGAACCGACCCCTCCACTTT. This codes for CASRTGDGVNRPLHF.

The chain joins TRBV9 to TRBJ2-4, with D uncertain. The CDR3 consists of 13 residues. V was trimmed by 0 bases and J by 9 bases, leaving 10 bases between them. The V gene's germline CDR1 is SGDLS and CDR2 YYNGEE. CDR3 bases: TGTGCCAGCAGCGTAGATCCCTCTTCCATTCAGTACTTC. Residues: CASSVDPSSIQYF.

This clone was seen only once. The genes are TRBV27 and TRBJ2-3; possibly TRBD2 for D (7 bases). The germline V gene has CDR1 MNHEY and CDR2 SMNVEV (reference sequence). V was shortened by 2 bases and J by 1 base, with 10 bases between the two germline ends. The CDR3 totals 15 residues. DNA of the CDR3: TGTGCCAGCAGTTTAGGGGGGGCCCGCACAGATACGCAGTATTTT. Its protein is CASSLGGARTDTQYF.

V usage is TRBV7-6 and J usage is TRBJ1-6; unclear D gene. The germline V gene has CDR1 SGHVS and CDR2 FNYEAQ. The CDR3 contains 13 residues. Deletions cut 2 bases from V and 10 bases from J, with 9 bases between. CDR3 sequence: CASSLSGNSPLHF. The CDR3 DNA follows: TGTGCCAGCAGCTTAAGCGGAAACTCACCCCTCCACTTT.

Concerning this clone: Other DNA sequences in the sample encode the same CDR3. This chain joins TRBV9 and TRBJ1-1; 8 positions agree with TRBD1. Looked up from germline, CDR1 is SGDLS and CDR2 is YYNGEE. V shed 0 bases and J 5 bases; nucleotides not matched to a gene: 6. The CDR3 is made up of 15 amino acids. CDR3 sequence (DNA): TGTGCCAGCAGCGTAGTCGGACAGGGAGGGACTGAAGCTTTCTTT. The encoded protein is CASSVVGQGGTEAFF.

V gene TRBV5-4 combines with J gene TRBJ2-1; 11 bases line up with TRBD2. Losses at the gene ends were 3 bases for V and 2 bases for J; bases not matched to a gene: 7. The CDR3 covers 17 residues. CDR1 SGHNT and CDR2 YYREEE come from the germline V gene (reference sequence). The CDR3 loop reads CASSSPGLAVAYNEQFF. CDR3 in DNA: TGTGCCAGCAGCTCTCCGGGACTAGCGGTAGCCTACAATGAGCAGTTCTTC.

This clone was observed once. This CDR3 reads CATKARSGTGELFF. The DNA of the CDR3 is TGTGCCACCAAAGCGAGGAGTGGCACCGGGGAGCTGTTTTTT. The chain couples TRBV24-1 to TRBJ2-2; no clear D gene. Germline CDR1 KGHDR, CDR2 SFDVKD. CDR3 size: 14 residues. V lost 8 bases, J lost 4 bases, and 13 bases lay in between.

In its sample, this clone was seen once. CDR3 DNA sequence: TGTGCCAGCAGCTTAACGAGTGGAGGAACCGACTGGAACACCGGGGAGCTGTTTTTT. As protein: CASSLTSGGTDWNTGELFF. The chain links TRBV7-3 to TRBJ2-2; D may be TRBD2 (5 bases). In germline, CDR1 is SGHTA, CDR2 FQGTGA. V was clipped by 0 bases and J by 1 base, with 18 bases between them. This CDR3 spans 19 amino acids.

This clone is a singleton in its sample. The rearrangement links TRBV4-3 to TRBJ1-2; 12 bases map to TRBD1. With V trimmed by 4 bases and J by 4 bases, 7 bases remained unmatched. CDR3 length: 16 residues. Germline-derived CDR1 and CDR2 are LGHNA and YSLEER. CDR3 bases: TGCGCCAGCAGCCTAGTGGGACAGGGGGCGGGCTATGGCTACACCTTC. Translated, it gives CASSLVGQGAGYGYTF.

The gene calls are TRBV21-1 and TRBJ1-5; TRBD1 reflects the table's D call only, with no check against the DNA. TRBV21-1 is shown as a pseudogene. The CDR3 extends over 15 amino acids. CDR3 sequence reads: CASSTQGVENQPQHF. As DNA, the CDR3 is TGTGCCAGCAGCACACAGGGAGTGGAGAATCAGCCCCAGCATTTT.

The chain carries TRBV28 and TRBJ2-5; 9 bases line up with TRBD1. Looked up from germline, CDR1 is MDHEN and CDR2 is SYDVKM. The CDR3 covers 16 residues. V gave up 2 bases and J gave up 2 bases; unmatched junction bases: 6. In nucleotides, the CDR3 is TGTGCCAGCAGTTTAAGGGGACAGGGAATACAAGAGACCCAGTACTTC. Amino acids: CASSLRGQGIQETQYF.

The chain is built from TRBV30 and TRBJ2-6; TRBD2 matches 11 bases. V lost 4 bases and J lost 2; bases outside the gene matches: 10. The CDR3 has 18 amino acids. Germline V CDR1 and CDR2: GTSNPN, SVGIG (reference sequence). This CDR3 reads CAWTLAGGIPPGANVLTF. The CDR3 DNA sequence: TGTGCCTGGACGTTAGCGGGAGGGATCCCCCCTGGGGCCAACGTCCTGACTTTC. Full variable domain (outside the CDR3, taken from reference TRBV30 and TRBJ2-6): SQTIHQWPATLVQPVGSPLSLECTVEGTSNPNLYWYRQAAGRGLQLLFYSVGIGQISSEVPQNLSASRPQDRQFILSSKKLLLSDSGFYLCAWTLAGGIPPGANVLTFGAGSRLTVL.

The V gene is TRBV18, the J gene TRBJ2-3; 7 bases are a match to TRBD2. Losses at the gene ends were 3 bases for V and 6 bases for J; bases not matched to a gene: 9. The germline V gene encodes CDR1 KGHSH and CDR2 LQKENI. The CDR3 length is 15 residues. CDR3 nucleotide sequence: TGTGCCAGCTCACCGCGAGCGGGGTCCCCGGATACGCAGTATTTT. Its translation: CASSPRAGSPDTQYF.

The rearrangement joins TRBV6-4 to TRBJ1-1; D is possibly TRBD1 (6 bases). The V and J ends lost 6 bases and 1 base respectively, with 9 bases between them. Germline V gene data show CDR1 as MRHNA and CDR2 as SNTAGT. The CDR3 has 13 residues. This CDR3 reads CASRQGRNTEAFF. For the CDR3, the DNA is TGTGCCAGCAGGCAGGGGCGGAACACTGAAGCTTTCTTT.

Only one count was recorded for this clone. The CDR3 here is CASSPSPGQGQETQYF. In DNA form, the CDR3 reads TGTGCCAGCTCACCCTCCCCGGGACAGGGACAAGAGACCCAGTACTTC. V usage is TRBV18 and J usage is TRBJ2-5; 9 bases line up with TRBD1. The V gene end was trimmed by 3 bases and the J gene end by 2 bases; junction bases not matched to a gene: 7. The CDR3 is made up of 16 amino acids. Germline loops: CDR1 KGHSH, CDR2 LQKENI.

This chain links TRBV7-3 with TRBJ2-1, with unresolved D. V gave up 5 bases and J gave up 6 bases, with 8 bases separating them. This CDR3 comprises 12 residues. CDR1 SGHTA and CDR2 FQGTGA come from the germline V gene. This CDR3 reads CASSPGTNEQFF. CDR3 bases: TGTGCCAGCAGCCCTGGCACCAATGAGCAGTTCTTC. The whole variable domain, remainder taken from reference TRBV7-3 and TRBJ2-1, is GAGVSQTPSNKVTEKGKYVELRCDPISGHTALYWYRQSLGQGPEFLIYFQGTGAADDSGLPNDRFFAVRPEGSVSTLKIQRTERGDSAVYLCASSPGTNEQFFGPGTRLTVL.

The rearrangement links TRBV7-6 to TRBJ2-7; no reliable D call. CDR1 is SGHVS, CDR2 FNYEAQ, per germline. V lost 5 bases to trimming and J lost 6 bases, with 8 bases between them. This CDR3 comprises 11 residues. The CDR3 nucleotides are TGTGCCAGCAGCGGGTCGGGCGAGCAGTACTTC. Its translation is CASSGSGEQYF. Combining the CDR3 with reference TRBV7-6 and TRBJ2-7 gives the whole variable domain GAGVSQSPRYKVTKRGQDVALRCDPISGHVSLYWYRQALGQGPEFLTYFNYEAQQDKSGLPNDRFSAERPEGSISTLTIQRTEQRDSAMYRCASSGSGEQYFGPGTRLTVT.

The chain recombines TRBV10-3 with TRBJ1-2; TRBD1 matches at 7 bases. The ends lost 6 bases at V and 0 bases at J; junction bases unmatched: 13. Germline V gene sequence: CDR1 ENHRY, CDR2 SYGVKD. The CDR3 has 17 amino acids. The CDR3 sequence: CAIRAGTASVANYGYTF. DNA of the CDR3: TGTGCCATCAGGGCCGGGACAGCTTCCGTAGCTAACTATGGCTACACCTTC.

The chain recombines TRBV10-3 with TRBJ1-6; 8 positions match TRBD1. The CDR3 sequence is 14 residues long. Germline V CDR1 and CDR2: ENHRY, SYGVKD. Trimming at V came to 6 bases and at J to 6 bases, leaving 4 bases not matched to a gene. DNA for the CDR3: TGTGCCATCAGCCCTCAGGGGGCTAATTCACCCCTCCACTTT. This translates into CAISPQGANSPLHF.

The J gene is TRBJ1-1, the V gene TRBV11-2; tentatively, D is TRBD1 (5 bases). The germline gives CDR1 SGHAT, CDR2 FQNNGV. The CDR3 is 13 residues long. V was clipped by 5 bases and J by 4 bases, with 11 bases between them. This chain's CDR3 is CASSRGGSTEAFF. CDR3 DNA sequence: TGTGCCAGCAGCCGCGGGGGGAGCACTGAAGCTTTCTTT.

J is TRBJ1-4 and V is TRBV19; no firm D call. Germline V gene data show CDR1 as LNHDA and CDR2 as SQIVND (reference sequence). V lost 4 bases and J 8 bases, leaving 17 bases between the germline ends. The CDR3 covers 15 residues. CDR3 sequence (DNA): TGTGCCAGTAGTAAACCCTCTGATCGAAGCGAAAAACTGTTTTTT. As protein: CASSKPSDRSEKLFF.

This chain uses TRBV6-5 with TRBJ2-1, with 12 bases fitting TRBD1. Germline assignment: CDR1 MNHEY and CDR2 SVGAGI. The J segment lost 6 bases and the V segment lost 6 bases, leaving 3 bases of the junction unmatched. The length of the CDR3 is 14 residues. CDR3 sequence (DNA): TGTGCCAGCAGGGGACAGGGGGCAGTCAATGAGCAGTTCTTC. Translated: CASRGQGAVNEQFF.

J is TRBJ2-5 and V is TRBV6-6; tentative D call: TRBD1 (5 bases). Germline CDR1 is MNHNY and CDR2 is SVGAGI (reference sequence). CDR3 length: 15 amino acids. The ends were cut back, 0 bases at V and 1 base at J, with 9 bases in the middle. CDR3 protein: CASSYSAQGQETQYF. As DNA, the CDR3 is TGTGCCAGCAGTTACTCGGCGCAGGGCCAAGAGACCCAGTACTTC.